The 3 T cell receptor beta chains reported below all come from one sample, sequenced in a study of T cell clonality in common variable immunodeficiency. Profiling relied on immunoSEQ multiplex PCR, and the TCRdb table lists in-frame clones only, not all of them. Recorded here are about 64,000 clones, none singletons. Material for sequencing was peripheral blood mononuclear cells. Every receptor here comes from a person aged 18-69 years in good health.

Ten or more counts support this clone. The read comes to an end 3 residues before the CDR3 does, leaving the germline J gene to fill in the end. The chain recombines TRBV12-3 or TRBV12-4 with TRBJ2-5; D not resolved. The CDR3 is made up of 12 amino acids. V lost 2 bases, J lost 6 bases, and 7 bases lay in between. The CDR3 is CASSLPGQTQYF. The CDR3 DNA, read in part, is TGTGCCAGCAGTTTACCAGGTCAGACC.

This clone has at least ten counts. Sequencing ends 3 residues short of the CDR3 end; the germline J gene provides the rest. V gene TRBV12-5 combines with J gene TRBJ2-2; the D gene is possibly TRBD2 (5 bases). The CDR3 runs to 19 residues. Germline V gene sequence: CDR1 LGHNT, CDR2 FRNRAP. V was clipped by 0 bases and J by 1 base, with 18 bases between them. The covered CDR3 bases are TGTGCTAGTGGTTTGGTCAGGCGCGGACTCTCCCAGAACACCGGGGAG. The encoded protein is CASGLVRRGLSQNTGE. The entire CDR3 protein reads CASGLVRRGLSQNTGELFF.

This clone has ten or more counts. The read terminates 3 residues before the CDR3 end, so the remaining end is supplied by the germline J gene. The chain joins TRBV5-4 to TRBJ1-6, with 7 nucleotides matching TRBD1. Germline V gives CDR1 SGHNT, CDR2 YYREEE (reference sequence). The CDR3 is 14 residues long. Trimming removed 0 bases from V and 10 bases from J; junction bases left unmatched: 4. CDR3 DNA (partial): TGTGCCAGCAGCTTGGGACAGGGTTTCTCACCC. Protein product: CASSLGQGFSP. The whole CDR3 sequence is CASSLGQGFSPLHF.